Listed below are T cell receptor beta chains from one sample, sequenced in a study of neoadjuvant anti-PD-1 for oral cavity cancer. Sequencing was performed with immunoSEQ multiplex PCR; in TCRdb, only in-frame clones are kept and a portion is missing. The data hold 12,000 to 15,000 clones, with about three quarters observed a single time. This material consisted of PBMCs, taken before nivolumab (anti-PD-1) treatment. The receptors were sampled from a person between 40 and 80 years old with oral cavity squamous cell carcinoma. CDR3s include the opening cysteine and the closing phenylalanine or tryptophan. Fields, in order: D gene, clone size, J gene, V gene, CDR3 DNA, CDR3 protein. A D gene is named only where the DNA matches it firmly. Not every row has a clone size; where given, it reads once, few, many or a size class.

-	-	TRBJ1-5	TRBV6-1	TGTGCCAGCAACAAGGAGCTCAATCAGCCCCAGCATTTT	CASNKELNQPQHF
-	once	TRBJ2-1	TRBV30	TGTGCCTGGACGGACACTTTGGATGAGCAGTTCTTC	CAWTDTLDEQFF
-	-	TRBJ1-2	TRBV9	TGTGCCAGCAGCGTAGGGGGTTGGATGAGGAGTTTTACTAACTATGGCTACACCTTC	CASSVGGWMRSFTNYGYTF
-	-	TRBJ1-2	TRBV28	TGTGCCAGCAGTTTTGGGACAAATTATGGCTACACCTTC	CASSFGTNYGYTF
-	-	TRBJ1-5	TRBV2	TGTGCCAGCAGTGGTCAGGGAAGGAGTCAGCCCCAGCATTTT	CASSGQGRSQPQHF
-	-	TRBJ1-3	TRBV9	TGTGCCAGCAGCGACAGAACCGGGACCTCTGGAAACACCATATATTTT	CASSDRTGTSGNTIYF
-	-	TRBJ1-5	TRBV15	TGTGCCACCAGCAGAGAGAGGTATAGCAATCAGCCCCAGCATTTT	CATSRERYSNQPQHF
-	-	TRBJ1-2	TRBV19	TGTGCCAGTAGTATCTCCACGGTGGTGAGGTACGGCTACACCTTC	CASSISTVVRYGYTF
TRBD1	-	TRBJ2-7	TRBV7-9	TGTGCCAGCAGAGCCGGGACAGGGGGCTACGAGCAGTACTTC	CASRAGTGGYEQYF
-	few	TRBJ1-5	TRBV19	TGTGCCAGTAGTCTCAGGTCTCAGCCCCAGCATTTT	CASSLRSQPQHF
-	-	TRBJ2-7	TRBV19	TGTGCCAGTAGTGGTTGGCAGGACTACGAGCAGTACTTC	CASSGWQDYEQYF
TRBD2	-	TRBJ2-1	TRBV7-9	TGTGCCAGCACTGGCGGGGGGGCCTCCTACAATGAGCAGTTCTTC	CASTGGGASYNEQFF
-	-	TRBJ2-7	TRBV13	TGTGCCAGCAGCGAAGAAGTCGGCGAGCAGTACTTC	CASSEEVGEQYF
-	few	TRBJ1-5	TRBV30	TGTGCCTGGAGTAGGGGGGCGAATCAGCCCCAGCATTTT	CAWSRGANQPQHF
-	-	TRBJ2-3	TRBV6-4	TGTGCCAGCAGTGACTCGAAAGAGGGAGCCCACACAGATACGCAGTATTTT	CASSDSKEGAHTDTQYF
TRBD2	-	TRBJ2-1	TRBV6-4	TGTGCCAGCAGTGACGAGGCTAGCGGGGTCTCCTACAATGAGCAGTTCTTC	CASSDEASGVSYNEQFF